This T cell receptor (beta chain) derives from a study of blood T cell repertoires in COVID-19. On the study more broadly: Sites in the United States, Italy and Spain provided acute and convalescent COVID-19 samples. Sample material is recorded as cDNA or gDNA derived from T cells, B-cell-depleted T cells, or PBMCs.

Original processing methods: Quantification of nucleated cells was approximated via reference gene primer amplification. Sequenced by immunoSEQ multiplex PCR; TCRdb stores in-frame clones only, minus some. Clone size and V and J calls were adopted from that table, with D and trimming inferred from the DNA. The sample holds over 120,000 clones, around 81% seen once. The sample holds one count of this clone. The receptor's source is a human donor in a cohort sampled during active COVID-19. The source material was peripheral blood.

CDR3 in DNA: TGTGCCAGCAGCTTGTACAGTTATGCAGGCGAGCAGTACTTC. This translates into CASSLYSYAGEQYF. The chain combines TRBV5-6 with TRBJ2-7; D remains ambiguous. Germline V gives CDR1 SGHDT, CDR2 YYEEEE. V lost 1 base to trimming and J lost 6 bases, with 14 bases between them. The CDR3 consists of 14 residues.